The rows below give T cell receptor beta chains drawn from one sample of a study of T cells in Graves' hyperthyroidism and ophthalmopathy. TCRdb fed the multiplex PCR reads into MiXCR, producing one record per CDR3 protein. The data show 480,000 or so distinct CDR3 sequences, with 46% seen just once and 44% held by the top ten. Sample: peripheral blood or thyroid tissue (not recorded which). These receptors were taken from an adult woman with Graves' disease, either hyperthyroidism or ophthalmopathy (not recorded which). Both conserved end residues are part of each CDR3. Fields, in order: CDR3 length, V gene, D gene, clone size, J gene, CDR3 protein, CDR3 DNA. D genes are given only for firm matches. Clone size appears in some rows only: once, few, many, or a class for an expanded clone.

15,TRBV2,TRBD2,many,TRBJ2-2,CASQGLAGNTGELFF,TGTGCCAGCCAGGGACTAGCGGGGAACACCGGGGAGCTGTTTTTT
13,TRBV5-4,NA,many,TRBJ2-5,CASSRALQETQYF,TGTGCCAGCAGCCGGGCCCTGCAAGAGACCCAGTACTTC
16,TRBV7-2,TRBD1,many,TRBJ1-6,CASSSRTQGWNSPLHF,TGTGCCAGCAGCTCGAGGACACAGGGGTGGAATTCACCCCTCCACTTT
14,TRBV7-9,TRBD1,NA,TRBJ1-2,CASSLDAGGFGYTF,TGTGCCAGCAGCTTAGATGCAGGGGGCTTTGGCTACACCTTC
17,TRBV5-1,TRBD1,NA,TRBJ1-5,CASSFMVKQGGSQPQHF,TGCGCCAGCAGCTTTATGGTTAAGCAGGGGGGTTCTCAGCCCCAGCATTTT
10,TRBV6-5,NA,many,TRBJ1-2,CASIGRYPTF,TGTGCCAGCATCGGACGGTACCCCACCTTC
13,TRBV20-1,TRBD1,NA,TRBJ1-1,CSAPGGPNTEAFF,TGCAGTGCCCCAGGGGGTCCGAACACTGAAGCTTTCTTT
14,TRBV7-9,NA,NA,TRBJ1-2,CASSFLANNYGYTF,TGTGCCAGCAGCTTTTTGGCGAACAACTATGGCTACACCTTC
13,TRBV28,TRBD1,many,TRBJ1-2,CASSPGTDYGYTF,TGTGCCAGCAGCCCTGGGACAGACTATGGCTACACCTTC
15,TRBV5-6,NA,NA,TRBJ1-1,CASSFGAGSNTEAFF,TGTGCCAGCAGCTTCGGGGCCGGAAGTAACACTGAAGCTTTCTTT
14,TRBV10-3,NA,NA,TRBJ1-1,CAISESWRFSEAFF,TGTGCCATCAGTGAGTCGTGGCGATTCTCTGAAGCTTTCTTT
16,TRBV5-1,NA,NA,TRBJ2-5,CASSLARGQGRETQYF,TGCGCCAGCAGCTTGGCCAGGGGCCAGGGTCGAGAGACCCAGTACTTC
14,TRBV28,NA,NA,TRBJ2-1,CASSLLAVQETQFF,TGTGCCAGCAGTCTTCTAGCAGTGCAAGAGACCCAGTTCTTC
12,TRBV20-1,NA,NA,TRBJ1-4,CSARLDNEKLFF,TGCAGTGCTAGACTTGATAATGAAAAACTGTTTTTT
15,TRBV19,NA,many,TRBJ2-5,CASSSTTGMGETQYF,TGTGCCAGTAGTTCCACCACAGGGATGGGGGAGACCCAGTACTTC
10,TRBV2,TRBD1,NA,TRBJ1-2,CASRGDRATF,TGTGCCAGCAGGGGGGACAGAGCAACCTTC
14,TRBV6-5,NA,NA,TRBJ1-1,CASSYGVGNTEAFF,TGTGCCAGCAGTTACGGTGTCGGGAACACTGAAGCTTTCTTT
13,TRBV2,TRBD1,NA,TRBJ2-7,CASSGPRGYEQYF,TGTGCCAGCAGTGGACCCAGGGGGTACGAGCAGTACTTC
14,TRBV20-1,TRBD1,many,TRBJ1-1,CSARGDRKENEAFF,TGCAGTGCTAGAGGGGACAGGAAGGAGAATGAAGCTTTCTTT
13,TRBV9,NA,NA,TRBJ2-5,CASAGAAEETQYF,TGTGCCAGCGCCGGGGCAGCGGAAGAGACCCAGTACTTC
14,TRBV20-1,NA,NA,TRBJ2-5,CSAARQSLVETQYF,TGCAGTGCCGCCAGACAGAGTTTAGTGGAGACCCAGTACTTC
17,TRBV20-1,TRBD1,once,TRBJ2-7,CSASDRGSGGSGYEQYF,TGCAGTGCTAGTGACAGGGGGTCCGGCGGGAGCGGATACGAGCAGTACTTC
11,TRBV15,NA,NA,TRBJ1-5,CATVSAQPQHF,TGTGCCACGGTCAGTGCCCAGCCCCAGCATTTT
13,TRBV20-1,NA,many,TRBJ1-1,CSARIGVNTEAFF,TGCAGTGCTAGAATCGGTGTTAACACTGAAGCTTTCTTT
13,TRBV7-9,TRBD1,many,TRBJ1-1,CASSPYRQGWAFF,TGTGCCAGCAGTCCCTACCGACAGGGATGGGCTTTCTTT
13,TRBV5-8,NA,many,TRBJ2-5,CASCPGGRGTQYF,TGTGCCAGCTGCCCCGGCGGGCGCGGGACCCAGTACTTC
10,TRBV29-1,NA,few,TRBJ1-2,CSVVDDGYTF,TGCAGCGTAGTGGACGATGGCTACACCTTC
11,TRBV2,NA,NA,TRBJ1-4,CASTRDEKLFF,TGTGCCAGCACCCGGGATGAAAAACTGTTTTTT
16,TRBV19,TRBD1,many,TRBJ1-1,CASSIVTGGRNTEAFF,TGTGCCAGTAGTATAGTTACAGGGGGCAGGAACACTGAAGCTTTCTTT
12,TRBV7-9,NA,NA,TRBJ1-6,CASSTQSSPLHF,TGTGCCAGCAGCACCCAAAGTTCACCCCTCCACTTT
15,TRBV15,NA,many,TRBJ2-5,CATSRGPRPEETQYF,TGTGCCACCAGCAGAGGGCCCAGGCCGGAAGAGACCCAGTACTTC
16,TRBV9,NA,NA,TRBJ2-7,CASSDSPRLDTYEQYF,TGTGCCAGCAGCGACTCACCCAGACTAGATACCTACGAGCAGTACTTC
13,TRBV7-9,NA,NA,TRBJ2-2,CASSHKRGGELFF,TGTGCCAGCAGCCATAAACGTGGCGGGGAGCTGTTTTTT
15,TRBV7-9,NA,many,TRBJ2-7,CASSLFTGDPYEQYF,TGTGCCAGCAGCTTATTTACGGGAGACCCCTACGAGCAGTACTTC
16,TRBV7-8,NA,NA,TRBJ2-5,CASSRRQDTGEETQYF,TGTGCCAGCAGCAGACGACAGGACACCGGGGAGGAGACCCAGTACTTC
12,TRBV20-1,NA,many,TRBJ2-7,CSARIRGGEQYF,TGCAGTGCCCGAATCCGGGGCGGGGAGCAGTACTTC
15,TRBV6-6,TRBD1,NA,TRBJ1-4,CASSPGTGYDEKLFF,TGTGCCAGCAGTCCCGGGACAGGTTACGATGAAAAACTGTTTTTT
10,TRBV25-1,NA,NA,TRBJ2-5,CATRSETQYF,TGTGCCACCAGGAGTGAGACCCAGTACTTC
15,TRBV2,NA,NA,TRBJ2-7,CASSETAGVGGEQYF,TGTGCCAGCAGTGAAACGGCAGGGGTGGGCGGGGAGCAGTACTTC
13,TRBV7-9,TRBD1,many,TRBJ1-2,CASSPGTGVGYTF,TGTGCCAGCAGCCCAGGGACAGGGGTTGGCTACACCTTC
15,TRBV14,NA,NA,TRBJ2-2,CASSLLRLGGGELFF,TGTGCCAGCAGCCTCCTCCGACTGGGCGGTGGGGAGCTGTTTTTT
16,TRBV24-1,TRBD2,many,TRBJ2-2,CATRTSGAANTGELFF,TGTGCCACGAGGACTAGCGGGGCTGCGAACACCGGGGAGCTGTTTTTT
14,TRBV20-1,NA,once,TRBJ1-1,CSANAGQLNTEAFF,TGCAGTGCTAACGCTGGACAGTTGAACACTGAAGCTTTCTTT
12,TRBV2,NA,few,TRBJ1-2,CASSAGDYGYTF,TGTGCCAGCTCGGCCGGGGACTATGGCTACACCTTC
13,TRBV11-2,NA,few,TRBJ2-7,CASSFDTNYEQYF,TGTGCCAGCAGCTTTGACACCAACTACGAGCAGTACTTC
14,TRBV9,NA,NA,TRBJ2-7,CASSSAGPSYEQYF,TGTGCCAGCAGCTCAGCGGGCCCCTCCTACGAGCAGTACTTC
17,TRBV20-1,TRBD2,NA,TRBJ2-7,CSASKPPPGLAGEEQYF,TGCAGTGCTAGTAAACCTCCCCCGGGACTAGCGGGAGAAGAGCAGTACTTC
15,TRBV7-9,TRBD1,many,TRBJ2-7,CASSPNRDRGAEQYF,TGTGCCAGCAGCCCCAACCGGGACAGGGGGGCCGAGCAGTACTTC
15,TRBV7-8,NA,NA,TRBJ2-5,CASSPPGARRETQYF,TGTGCCAGCAGCCCCCCTGGTGCTCGGCGAGAGACCCAGTACTTC
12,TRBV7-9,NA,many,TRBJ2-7,CASSERSYEQYF,TGTGCCAGCAGCGAGCGGAGCTACGAGCAGTACTTC
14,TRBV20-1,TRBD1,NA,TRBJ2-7,CSARRTGLVYEQYF,TGCAGTGCTAGAAGGACAGGGTTGGTGTACGAGCAGTACTTC
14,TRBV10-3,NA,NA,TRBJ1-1,CAISEPARLTEAFF,TGCGCCATCAGTGAGCCAGCTCGGCTCACTGAAGCTTTCTTT
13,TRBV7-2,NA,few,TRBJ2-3,CASRGTSTDTQYF,TGTGCCAGCAGAGGGACTAGCACAGATACGCAGTATTTT